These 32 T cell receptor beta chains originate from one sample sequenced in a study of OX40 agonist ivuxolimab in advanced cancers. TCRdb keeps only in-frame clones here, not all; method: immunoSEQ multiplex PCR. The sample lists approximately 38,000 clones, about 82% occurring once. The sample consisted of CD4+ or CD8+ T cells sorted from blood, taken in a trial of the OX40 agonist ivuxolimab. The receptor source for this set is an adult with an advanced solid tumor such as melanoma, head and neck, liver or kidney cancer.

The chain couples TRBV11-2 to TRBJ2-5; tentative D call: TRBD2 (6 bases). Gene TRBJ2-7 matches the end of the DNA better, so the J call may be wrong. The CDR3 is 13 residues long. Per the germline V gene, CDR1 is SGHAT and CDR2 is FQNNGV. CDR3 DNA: TGTGCCAGCAGCTTCTCTAGCGTCAACGAGCAGTACTTC. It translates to CASSFSSVNEQYF.

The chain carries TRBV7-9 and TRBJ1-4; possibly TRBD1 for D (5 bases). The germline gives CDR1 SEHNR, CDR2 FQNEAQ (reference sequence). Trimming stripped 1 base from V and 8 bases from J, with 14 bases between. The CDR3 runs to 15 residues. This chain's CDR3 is CASSLGHGGEEKLFF. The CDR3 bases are TGTGCCAGCAGCTTAGGTCATGGGGGAGAGGAAAAACTGTTTTTT.

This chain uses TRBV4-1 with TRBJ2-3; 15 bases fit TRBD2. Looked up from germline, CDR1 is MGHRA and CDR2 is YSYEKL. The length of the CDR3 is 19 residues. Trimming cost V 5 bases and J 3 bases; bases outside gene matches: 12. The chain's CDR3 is CASSFRTSGRVRDTDTQYF. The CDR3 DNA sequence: TGCGCCAGCAGCTTCCGGACTAGCGGGAGGGTCCGCGATACAGATACGCAGTATTTT.

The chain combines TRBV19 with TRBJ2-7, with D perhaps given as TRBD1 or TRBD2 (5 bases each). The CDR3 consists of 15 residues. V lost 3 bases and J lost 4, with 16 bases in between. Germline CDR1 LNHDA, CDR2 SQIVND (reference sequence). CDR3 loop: CASSISSAGSYEQYF. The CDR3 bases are TGTGCCAGTAGTATCAGTTCGGCAGGGAGTTACGAGCAGTACTTC.

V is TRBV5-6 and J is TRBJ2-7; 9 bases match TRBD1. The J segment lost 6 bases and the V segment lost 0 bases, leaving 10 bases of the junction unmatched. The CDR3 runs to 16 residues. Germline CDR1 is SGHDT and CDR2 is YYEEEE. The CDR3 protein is CASSLVGIGQGSEQYF. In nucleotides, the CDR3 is TGTGCCAGCAGCTTGGTAGGAATCGGACAGGGGAGCGAGCAGTACTTC. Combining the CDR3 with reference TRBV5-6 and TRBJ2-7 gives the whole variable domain DAGVTQSPTHLIKTRGQQVTLRCSPKSGHDTVSWYQQALGQGPQFIFQYYEEEERQRGNFPDRFSGHQFPNYSSELNVNALLLGDSALYLCASSLVGIGQGSEQYFGPGTRLTVT.

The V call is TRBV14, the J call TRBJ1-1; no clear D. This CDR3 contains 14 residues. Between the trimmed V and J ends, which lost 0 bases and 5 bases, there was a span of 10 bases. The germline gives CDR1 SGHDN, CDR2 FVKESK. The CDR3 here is CASSQEGGWTEAFF. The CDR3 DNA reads TGTGCCAGCAGCCAAGAGGGAGGGTGGACTGAAGCTTTCTTT.

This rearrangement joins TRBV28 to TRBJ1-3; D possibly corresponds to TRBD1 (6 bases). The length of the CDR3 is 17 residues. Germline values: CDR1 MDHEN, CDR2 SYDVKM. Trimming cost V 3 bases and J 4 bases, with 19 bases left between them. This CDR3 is CASSLRRGQKAGNTIYF. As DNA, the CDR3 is TGTGCCAGCAGTTTGAGGCGGGGGCAGAAGGCCGGAAACACCATATATTTT.

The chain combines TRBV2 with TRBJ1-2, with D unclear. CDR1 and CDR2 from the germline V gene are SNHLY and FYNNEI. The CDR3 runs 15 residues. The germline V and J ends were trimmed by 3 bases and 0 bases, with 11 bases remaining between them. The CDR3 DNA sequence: TGTGCCAGCAGTGAGGTCAGGACCCCTAACTATGGCTACACCTTC. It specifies CASSEVRTPNYGYTF.

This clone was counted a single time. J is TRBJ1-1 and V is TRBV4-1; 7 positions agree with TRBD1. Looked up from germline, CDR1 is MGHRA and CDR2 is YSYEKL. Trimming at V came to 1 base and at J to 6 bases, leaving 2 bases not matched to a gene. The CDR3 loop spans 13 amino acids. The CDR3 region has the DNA TGCGCCAGCAGCCAAGGACAGGGCCCTGAAGCTTTCTTT. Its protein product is CASSQGQGPEAFF.

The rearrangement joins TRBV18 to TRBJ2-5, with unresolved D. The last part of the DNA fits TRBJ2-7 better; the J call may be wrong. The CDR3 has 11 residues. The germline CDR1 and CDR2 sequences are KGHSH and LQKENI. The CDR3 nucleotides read TGTGCCAGCTCAGCCAAGGGCGAGCAGTACTTC. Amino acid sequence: CASSAKGEQYF.

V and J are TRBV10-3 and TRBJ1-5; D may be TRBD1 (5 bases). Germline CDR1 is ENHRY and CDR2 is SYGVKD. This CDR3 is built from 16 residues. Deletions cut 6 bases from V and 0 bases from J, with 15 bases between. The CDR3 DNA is TGTGCCATCAGCTCCAGGGTTGATGGTAGCAATCAGCCCCAGCATTTT. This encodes CAISSRVDGSNQPQHF.

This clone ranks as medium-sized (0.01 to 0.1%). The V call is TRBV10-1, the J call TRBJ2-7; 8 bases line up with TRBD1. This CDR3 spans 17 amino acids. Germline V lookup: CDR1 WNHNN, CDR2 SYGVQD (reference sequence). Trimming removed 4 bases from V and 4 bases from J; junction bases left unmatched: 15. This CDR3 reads CASSGFRPGQAYYEQYF. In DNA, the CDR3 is TGCGCCAGCAGTGGGTTCCGTCCGGGACAGGCGTATTACGAGCAGTACTTC.

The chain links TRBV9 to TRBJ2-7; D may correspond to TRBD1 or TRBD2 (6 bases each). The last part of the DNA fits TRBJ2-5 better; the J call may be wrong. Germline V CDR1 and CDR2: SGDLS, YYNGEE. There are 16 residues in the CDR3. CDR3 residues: CASSVGRGLVQETQYF. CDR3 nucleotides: TGTGCCAGCAGCGTAGGACGGGGGCTAGTCCAAGAGACCCAGTACTTC.

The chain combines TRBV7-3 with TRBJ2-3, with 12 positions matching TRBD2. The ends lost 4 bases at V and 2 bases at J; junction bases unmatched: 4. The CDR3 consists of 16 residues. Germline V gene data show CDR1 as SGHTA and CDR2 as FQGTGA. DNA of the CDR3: TGTGCCAGCAGCTGGACTAGCGGGGAGTCCACAGATACGCAGTATTTT. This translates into CASSWTSGESTDTQYF.

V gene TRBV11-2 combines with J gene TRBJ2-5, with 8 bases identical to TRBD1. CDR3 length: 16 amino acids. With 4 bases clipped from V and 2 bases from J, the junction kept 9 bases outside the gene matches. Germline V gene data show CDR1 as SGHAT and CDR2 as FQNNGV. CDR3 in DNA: TGTGCCAGCAGCTCCCGGACAGGGTACAAACAAGAGACCCAGTACTTC. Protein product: CASSSRTGYKQETQYF.

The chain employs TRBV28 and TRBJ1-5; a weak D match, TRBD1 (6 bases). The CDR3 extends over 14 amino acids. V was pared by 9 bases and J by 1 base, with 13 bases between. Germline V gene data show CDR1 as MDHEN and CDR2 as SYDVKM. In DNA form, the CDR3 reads TGTGCCAGTCAACAGGGTGGGAGCAATCAGCCCCAGCATTTT. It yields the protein CASQQGGSNQPQHF.

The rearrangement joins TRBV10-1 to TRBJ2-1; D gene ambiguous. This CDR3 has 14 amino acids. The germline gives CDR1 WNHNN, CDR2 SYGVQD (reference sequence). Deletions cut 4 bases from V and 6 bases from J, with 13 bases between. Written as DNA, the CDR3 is TGCGCCAGCAGTGCGGCGACTTCCCTCAATGAGCAGTTCTTC. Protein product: CASSAATSLNEQFF.

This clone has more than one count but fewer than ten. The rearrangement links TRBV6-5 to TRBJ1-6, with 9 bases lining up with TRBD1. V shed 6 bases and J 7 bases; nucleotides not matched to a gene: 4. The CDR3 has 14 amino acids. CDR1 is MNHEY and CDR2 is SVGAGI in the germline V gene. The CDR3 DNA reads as TGTGCCAGCAGAGGACAGGGGACAAATTCACCCCTCCACTTT. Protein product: CASRGQGTNSPLHF.

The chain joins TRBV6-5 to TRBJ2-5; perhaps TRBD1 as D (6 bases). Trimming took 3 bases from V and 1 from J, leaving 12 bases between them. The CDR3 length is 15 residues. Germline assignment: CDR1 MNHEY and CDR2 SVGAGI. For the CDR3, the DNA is TGTGCCAGCAGTTATTCGCAAGGGGGCCAAGAGACCCAGTACTTC. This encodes CASSYSQGGQETQYF.

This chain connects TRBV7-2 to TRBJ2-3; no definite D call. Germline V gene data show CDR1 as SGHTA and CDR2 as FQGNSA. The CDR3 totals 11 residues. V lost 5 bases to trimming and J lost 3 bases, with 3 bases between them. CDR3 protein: CASSVTDTQYF. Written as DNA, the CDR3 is TGTGCCAGCAGCGTGACAGATACGCAGTATTTT.

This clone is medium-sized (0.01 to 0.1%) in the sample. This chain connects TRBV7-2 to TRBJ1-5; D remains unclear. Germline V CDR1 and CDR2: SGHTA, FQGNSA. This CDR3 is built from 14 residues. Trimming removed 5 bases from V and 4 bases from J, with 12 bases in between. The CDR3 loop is CASSKVHGNQPQHF. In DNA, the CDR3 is TGTGCCAGCAGCAAAGTACACGGGAATCAGCCCCAGCATTTT.

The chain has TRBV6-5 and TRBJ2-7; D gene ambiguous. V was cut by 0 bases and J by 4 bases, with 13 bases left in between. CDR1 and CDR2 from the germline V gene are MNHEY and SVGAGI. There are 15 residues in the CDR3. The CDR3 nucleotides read TGTGCCAGCAGTTACTCGGGCATCCTCTCTTACGAGCAGTACTTC. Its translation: CASSYSGILSYEQYF.

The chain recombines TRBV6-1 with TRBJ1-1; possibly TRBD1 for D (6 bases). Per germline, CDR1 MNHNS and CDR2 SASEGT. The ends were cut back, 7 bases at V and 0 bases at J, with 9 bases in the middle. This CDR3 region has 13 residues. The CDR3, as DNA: TGTGCCAGCATGGACAGAATGAACACTGAAGCTTTCTTT. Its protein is CASMDRMNTEAFF.

The CDR3 sequence is CASSFGPLWPSGGSREQFF. In DNA form, the CDR3 reads TGTGCCAGCAGTTTTGGGCCCCTATGGCCTAGCGGGGGTTCACGGGAGCAGTTCTTC. The V and J genes are TRBV27 and TRBJ2-1; 10 bases map to TRBD2. Germline CDR1 and CDR2: MNHEY and SMNVEV (reference sequence). This CDR3 region has 19 residues. V dropped 3 bases and J dropped 10; count of bases not matched to a gene: 21.

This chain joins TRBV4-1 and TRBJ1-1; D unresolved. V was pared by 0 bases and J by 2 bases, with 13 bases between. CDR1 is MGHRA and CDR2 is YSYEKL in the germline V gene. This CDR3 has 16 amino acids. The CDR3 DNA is TGCGCCAGCAGCCAAGATCTGGGCGACTTTAACACTGAAGCTTTCTTT. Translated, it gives CASSQDLGDFNTEAFF.

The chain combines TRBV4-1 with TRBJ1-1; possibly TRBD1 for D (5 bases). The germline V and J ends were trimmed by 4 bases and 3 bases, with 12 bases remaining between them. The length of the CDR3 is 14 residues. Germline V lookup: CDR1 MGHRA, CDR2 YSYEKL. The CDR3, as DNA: TGCGCCAGCAGCCGAGAAGACAGTTACACTGAAGCTTTCTTT. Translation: CASSREDSYTEAFF.

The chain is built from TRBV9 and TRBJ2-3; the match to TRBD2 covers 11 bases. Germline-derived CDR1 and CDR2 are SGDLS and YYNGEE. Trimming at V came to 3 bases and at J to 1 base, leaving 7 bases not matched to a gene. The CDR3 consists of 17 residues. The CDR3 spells CASSAPSGLAGTDTQYF. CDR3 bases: TGTGCCAGCAGCGCGCCCTCGGGACTAGCGGGCACAGATACGCAGTATTTT.

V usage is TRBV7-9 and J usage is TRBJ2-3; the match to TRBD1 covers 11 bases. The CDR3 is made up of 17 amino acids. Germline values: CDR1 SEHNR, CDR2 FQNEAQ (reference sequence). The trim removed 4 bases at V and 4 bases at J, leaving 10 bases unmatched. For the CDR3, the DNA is TGTGCCAGCAGCTCCACAACCAGGACAGGGGGCTCAGATACGCAGTATTTT. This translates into CASSSTTRTGGSDTQYF. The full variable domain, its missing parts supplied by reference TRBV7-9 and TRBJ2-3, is DTGVSQNPRHKITKRGQNVTFRCDPISEHNRLYWYRQTLGQGPEFLTYFQNEAQLEKSRLLSDRFSAERPKGSFSTLEIQRTEQGDSAMYLCASSSTTRTGGSDTQYFGPGTRLTVL.

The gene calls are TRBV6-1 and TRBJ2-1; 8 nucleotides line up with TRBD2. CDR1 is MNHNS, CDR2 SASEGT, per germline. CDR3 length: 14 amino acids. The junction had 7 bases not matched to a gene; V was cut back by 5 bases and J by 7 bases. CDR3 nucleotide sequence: TGTGCCAGCAGTCAGGGACTAGAGTTGAATGAGCAGTTCTTC. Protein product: CASSQGLELNEQFF.

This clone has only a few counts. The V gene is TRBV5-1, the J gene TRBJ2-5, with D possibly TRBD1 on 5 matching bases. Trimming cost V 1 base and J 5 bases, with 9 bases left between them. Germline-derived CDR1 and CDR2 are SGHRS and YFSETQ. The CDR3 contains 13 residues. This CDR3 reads CASSLRGGETQYF. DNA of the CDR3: TGCGCCAGCAGCTTGAGGGGCGGCGAGACCCAGTACTTC.

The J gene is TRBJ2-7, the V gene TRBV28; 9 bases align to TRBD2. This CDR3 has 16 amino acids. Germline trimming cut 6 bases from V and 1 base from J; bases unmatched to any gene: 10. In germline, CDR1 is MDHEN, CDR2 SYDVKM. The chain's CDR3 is CASSPTGGGGSYEQYF. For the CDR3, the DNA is TGTGCCAGCAGCCCCACCGGCGGGGGGGGTTCCTACGAGCAGTACTTC.

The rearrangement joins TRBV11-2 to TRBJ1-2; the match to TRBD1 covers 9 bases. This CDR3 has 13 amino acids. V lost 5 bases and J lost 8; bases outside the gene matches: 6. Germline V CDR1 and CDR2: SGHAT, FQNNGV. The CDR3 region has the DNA TGTGCCAGCAGCCCGGACAGGGGAAGCGGCTACACCTTC. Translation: CASSPDRGSGYTF.